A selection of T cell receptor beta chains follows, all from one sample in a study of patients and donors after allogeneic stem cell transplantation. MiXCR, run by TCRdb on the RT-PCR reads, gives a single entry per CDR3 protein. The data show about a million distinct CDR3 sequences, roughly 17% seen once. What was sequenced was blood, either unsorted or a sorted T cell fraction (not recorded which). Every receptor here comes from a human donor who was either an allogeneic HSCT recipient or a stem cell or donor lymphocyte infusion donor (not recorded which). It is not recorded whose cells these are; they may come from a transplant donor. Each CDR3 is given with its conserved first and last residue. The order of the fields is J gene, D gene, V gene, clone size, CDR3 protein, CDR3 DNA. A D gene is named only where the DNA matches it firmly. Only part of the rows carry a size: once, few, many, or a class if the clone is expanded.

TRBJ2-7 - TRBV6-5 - CASSYSIQNGRGEQYF TGTGCCAGCAGTTACTCGATACAGAACGGACGGGGCGAGCAGTACTTC
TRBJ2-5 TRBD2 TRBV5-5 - CASSPRPAGVQETQYF TGTGCCAGCAGCCCGCGGCCAGCGGGAGTTCAAGAGACCCAGTACTTC
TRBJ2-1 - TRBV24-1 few CATRGSSNEQFF TGTGCCACCAGGGGGTCGTCCAATGAGCAGTTCTTC
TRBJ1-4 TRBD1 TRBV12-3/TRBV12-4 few CASSLLQGSGKLFF TGTGCCAGCAGTTTACTACAGGGGAGTGGAAAACTGTTTTTT
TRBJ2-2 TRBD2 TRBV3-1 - CASSHLREAGELFF TGTGCCAGCAGCCACCTTCGGGAGGCCGGGGAGCTGTTTTTT
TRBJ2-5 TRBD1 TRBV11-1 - CASSLNRGNGETQYF TGTGCCAGCAGCTTAAACAGGGGGAATGGAGAGACCCAGTACTTC
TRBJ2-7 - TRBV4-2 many CASSQETSRYEQYF TGTGCCAGCAGCCAAGAGACTAGTAGGTACGAGCAGTACTTC
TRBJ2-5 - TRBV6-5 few CASSWRTGETQYF TGTGCCAGCAGTTGGAGAACGGGGGAGACCCAGTACTTC
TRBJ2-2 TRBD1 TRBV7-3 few CASGRDRGNTGELFF TGTGCCAGCGGACGCGACAGGGGGAACACCGGGGAGCTGTTTTTT
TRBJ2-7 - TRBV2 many CASSEYEQYF TGTGCCAGCAGTGAATACGAGCAGTACTTC
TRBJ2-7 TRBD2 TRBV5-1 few CASSIGTSGSSDEQYF TGCGCCAGCAGCATAGGGACTAGCGGGAGCTCGGACGAGCAGTACTTC
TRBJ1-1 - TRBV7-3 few CATPWNLDPEAFF TGTGCCACCCCCTGGAACCTGGACCCTGAAGCTTTCTTT
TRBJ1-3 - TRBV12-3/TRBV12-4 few CASSYPDPWGNTIYF TGTGCCAGCAGTTACCCGGACCCATGGGGAAACACCATATATTTT
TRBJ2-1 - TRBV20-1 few CSASHREDNEQFF TGCAGTGCTAGCCACAGGGAGGACAATGAGCAGTTCTTC
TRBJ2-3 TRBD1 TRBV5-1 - CASSPGQGITDTQYF TGCGCCAGCAGCCCGGGACAGGGCATCACAGATACGCAGTATTTT
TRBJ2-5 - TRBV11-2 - CASSSWTYAETQYF TGTGCCAGCAGCTCCTGGACCTACGCGGAGACCCAGTACTTC
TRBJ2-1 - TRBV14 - CASRQTIYNEQFF TGTGCCAGCAGACAGACGATTTACAATGAGCAGTTCTTC
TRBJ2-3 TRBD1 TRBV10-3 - CAISPRQGVDTQYF TGTGCCATCTCCCCCCGCCAGGGGGTAGATACGCAGTATTTT
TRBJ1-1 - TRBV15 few CATSRGDGWNTEAFF TGTGCCACCAGCAGAGGGGACGGATGGAACACTGAAGCTTTCTTT
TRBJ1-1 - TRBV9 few CASSAPHTEAFF TGTGCCAGCAGCGCCCCCCACACTGAAGCTTTCTTT
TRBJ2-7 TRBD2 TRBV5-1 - CASSQTSGKPYEQYF TGCGCCAGCAGCCAAACTAGCGGAAAACCCTACGAGCAGTACTTC
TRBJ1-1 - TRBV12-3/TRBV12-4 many CASSWGPYYNTEAFF TGTGCCAGCAGTTGGGGTCCTTATTACAACACTGAAGCTTTCTTT
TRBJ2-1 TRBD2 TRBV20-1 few CSARGGWLAGLNNEQFF TGCAGTGCTAGAGGGGGCTGGCTAGCGGGATTGAACAATGAGCAGTTCTTC